These T cell receptor beta chains were read from a single sample in a study of regulatory T cells in long-lasting Graves disease. One entry per CDR3 protein, called by TCRdb with MiXCR from the multiplex PCR reads. The sample records approximately 230,000 distinct CDR3 sequences, roughly 18% being singletons. The sequenced sample was peripheral blood mononuclear cells (PBMCs), obtained at new diagnosis, from a patient treated with antithyroid drugs. These receptors came from a female donor with Graves disease. The CDR3 runs from the conserved cysteine through the conserved F or W. D genes are given only for firm matches. Size tells how often a clone was seen (once, few, many) or the class of an expanded clone, and some rows leave it out.

j_gene | abundance | d_gene | v_gene | CDR3aa | CDR3nt
TRBJ2-3 | NA | NA | TRBV24-1 | CATSRQSDTQYF | TGTGCCACCAGCCGCCAGAGCGATACGCAGTATTTT
TRBJ1-1 | many | NA | TRBV12-3/TRBV12-4 | CASRGGWAEAFF | TGTGCCAGCAGAGGAGGGTGGGCTGAAGCTTTCTTT
TRBJ2-5 | many | NA | TRBV11-3 | CASSSRGGETQYF | TGTGCCAGCAGCTCCAGGGGTGGGGAGACCCAGTACTTC
TRBJ2-7 | many | TRBD2 | TRBV20-1 | CSAIHTSGIFYEQYF | TGCAGTGCCATACACACTAGCGGGATTTTCTACGAGCAGTACTTC
TRBJ2-5 | NA | NA | TRBV11-1 | CASSPQGGKETQYF | TGTGCCAGCAGCCCCCAGGGGGGAAAGGAGACCCAGTACTTC
TRBJ2-5 | NA | TRBD2 | TRBV7-2 | CASSLEGLAGLETQYF | TGTGCCAGCAGCTTAGAAGGACTAGCGGGATTGGAGACCCAGTACTTC
TRBJ1-1 | NA | NA | TRBV15 | CATRGSSGTEAFF | TGTGCCACCAGGGGGTCCTCGGGAACTGAAGCTTTCTTT
TRBJ2-7 | many | NA | TRBV7-9 | CASSTPQGAHEQYF | TGTGCCAGCAGCACGCCTCAGGGTGCCCACGAGCAGTACTTC
TRBJ2-7 | many | NA | TRBV7-8 | CASSSLEREQYF | TGTGCCAGCAGCTCCCTAGAAAGGGAGCAGTACTTC
TRBJ1-1 | NA | NA | TRBV24-1 | CATSGNREGNTEAFF | TGTGCCACCAGTGGTAACAGGGAGGGTAACACTGAAGCTTTCTTT
TRBJ2-7 | many | TRBD2 | TRBV20-1 | CSARARVGEGGYEQYF | TGCAGTGCTAGAGCCAGGGTCGGGGAGGGAGGGTACGAGCAGTACTTC